Listed below are T cell receptor beta chains from one sample, sequenced in a study of spatial heterogeneity in lung cancer. Using its own MiXCR run on the 5' RACE reads, TCRdb lists one record per CDR3 protein. The sample has under 80,000 distinct CDR3 sequences; 6.3% are singletons. Here the sequenced sample was PBMCs, taken at surgery. The receptors stem from a female donor with early-stage non-small cell lung cancer. CDR3s include the opening cysteine and the closing phenylalanine or tryptophan. Fields, in order: clone size, D gene, J gene, V gene, CDR3 DNA, CDR3 protein. D genes are given only for firm matches. A clone size is listed for some rows: how often the clone was seen (once, few, many), or a class if it is expanded.

NA	NA	TRBJ1-1	TRBV7-9	TGTGCCAGCAGCGACCTAAATGAAGCTTTCTTT	CASSDLNEAFF
NA	TRBD2	TRBJ2-3	TRBV24-1	TGTGCCACCAGGACGGCTAGCGGGAGTTCCGCAGATACGCAGTATTTT	CATRTASGSSADTQYF
many	NA	TRBJ2-1	TRBV28	TGTGCCAGCAGTTTTATCCGGACCGTCAATGAGCAGTTCTTC	CASSFIRTVNEQFF
many	NA	TRBJ1-1	TRBV12-3/TRBV12-4	TGTGCCAGCACCAGAGAGGGGACTGAAGCTTTCTTT	CASTREGTEAFF
many	NA	TRBJ1-5	TRBV20-1	TGCAGTGCGAGTATAGGGGGTAGCAATCAGCCCCAGCATTTT	CSASIGGSNQPQHF
NA	NA	TRBJ2-3	TRBV27	TGTGCCAGCAGTTCAAGACTTACCGGGAACACAGATACGCAGTATTTT	CASSSRLTGNTDTQYF
many	NA	TRBJ2-4	TRBV12-3/TRBV12-4	TGTGCCAGCAGTTCTTTGGGCGATCGAGGCATTCAGTACTTC	CASSSLGDRGIQYF
many	TRBD1	TRBJ2-2	TRBV7-6	TGTGCCAGCAGCCGGACAGGGGGCGCGTCGAACACCGGGGAGCTGTTTTTT	CASSRTGGASNTGELFF
many	TRBD1	TRBJ1-1	TRBV10-3	TGTGCCGCAAAACGACAGGGGGACAGCACTGAAGCTTTCTTT	CAAKRQGDSTEAFF
many	NA	TRBJ2-7	TRBV14	TGTGCCAGCAGCCAATTATCTTGGGACAAGACCTACGAGCAGTACTTC	CASSQLSWDKTYEQYF
NA	TRBD2	TRBJ2-7	TRBV2	TGTGCCAGCAACTTCGGGGGGGTAGCGGAGGCGGGAGAGCAGTACTTC	CASNFGGVAEAGEQYF
NA	NA	TRBJ2-4	TRBV4-2	TGTGCCAGCAGCCAAGATGAGGGAGACATTCAGTACTTC	CASSQDEGDIQYF
NA	NA	TRBJ2-1	TRBV3-1	TGTGCCAGCAGCCAAGTAAGGGAAGAGGGGCAGTTCTTC	CASSQVREEGQFF
few	TRBD1	TRBJ1-2	TRBV15	TGTGCCACCGCGAACGGACAGGGGGATGGCTACACCTTC	CATANGQGDGYTF
many	TRBD1	TRBJ2-1	TRBV11-3	TGTGCCAGCAGCTCCGGGACAGGGGCCTACAATGAGCAGTTCTTC	CASSSGTGAYNEQFF
few	NA	TRBJ2-1	TRBV7-9	TGTGCCAGCAGCCCCGCGGGAACTTCCTACAATGAGCAGTTCTTC	CASSPAGTSYNEQFF
many	TRBD1	TRBJ2-2	TRBV5-1	TGCGCCAGCAGCACGGGACAGGGGACCGGGGAGCTGTTTTTT	CASSTGQGTGELFF
many	TRBD1	TRBJ1-1	TRBV28	TGTGCCAGCAGTTTCCCCGCAGGGGGCCGGGCTTTCTTT	CASSFPAGGRAFF
many	TRBD1	TRBJ1-5	TRBV29-1	TGCAGCGTTGGTGAGACAGGGAGCAATCAGCCCCAGCATTTT	CSVGETGSNQPQHF
NA	NA	TRBJ2-3	TRBV28	TGTGCCAGCAGCCCCGTGATGGATACGCAGTATTTT	CASSPVMDTQYF
NA	TRBD2	TRBJ2-7	TRBV29-1	TGCAGCGTCTGTAGCGGGCCTGGGAGCGAGCAGTACTTC	CSVCSGPGSEQYF
NA	NA	TRBJ2-3	TRBV5-1	TGCGCCAGCAGCCAGGATGGGGACATCACAGATACGCAGTATTTT	CASSQDGDITDTQYF